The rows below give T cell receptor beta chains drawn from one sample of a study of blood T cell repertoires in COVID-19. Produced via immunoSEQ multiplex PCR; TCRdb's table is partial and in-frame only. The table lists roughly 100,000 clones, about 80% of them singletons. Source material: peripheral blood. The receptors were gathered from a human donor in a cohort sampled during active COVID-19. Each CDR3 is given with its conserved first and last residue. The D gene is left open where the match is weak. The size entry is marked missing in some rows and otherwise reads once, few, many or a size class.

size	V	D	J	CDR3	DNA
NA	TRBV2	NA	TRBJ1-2	CAGSTALPNYGYTF	TGTGCCGGCAGCACAGCACTTCCTAACTATGGCTACACCTTC
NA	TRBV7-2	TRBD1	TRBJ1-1	CASSPRTGGEAFF	TGTGCCAGCAGCCCTAGGACAGGGGGGGAAGCTTTCTTT
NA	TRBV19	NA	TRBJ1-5	CASALTGRLQPQHF	TGTGCCAGTGCTTTGACAGGACGGCTTCAGCCCCAGCATTTT
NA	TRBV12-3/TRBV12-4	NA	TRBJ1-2	CASSATGVYTF	TGTGCCAGCAGTGCTACGGGGGTCTACACCTTC
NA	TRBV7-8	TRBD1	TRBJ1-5	CASSPGTGSNQPQHF	TGTGCCAGCAGCCCCGGGACAGGGAGCAATCAGCCCCAGCATTTT
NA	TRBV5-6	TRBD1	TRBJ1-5	CASSSLDRGRGQPQHF	TGTGCCAGCAGCTCCCTGGACAGGGGGAGAGGTCAGCCCCAGCATTTT
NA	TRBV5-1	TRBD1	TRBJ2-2	CASSLAGTGPQWGLFF	TGCGCCAGCAGCTTGGCCGGGACAGGGCCCCAATGGGGGCTGTTTTTT
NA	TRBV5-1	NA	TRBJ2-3	CASSRDSSTDTQYF	TGCGCCAGCAGCCGGGATTCTAGCACAGATACGCAGTATTTT
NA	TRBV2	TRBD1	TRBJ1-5	CASSKDRVQPQHF	TGTGCCAGCAGTAAAGACAGGGTTCAGCCCCAGCATTTT
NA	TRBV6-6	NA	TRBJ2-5	CASSPGGGPYQETQYF	TGTGCCAGCAGCCCTGGGGGGGGGCCGTACCAAGAGACCCAGTACTTC
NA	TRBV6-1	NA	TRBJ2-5	CASSDPSGTQYF	TGTGCCAGCAGTGACCCCTCGGGGACCCAGTACTTC
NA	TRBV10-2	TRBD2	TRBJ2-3	CASSQSGGVVDTQYF	TGCGCCAGCAGTCAAAGCGGGGGGGTTGTAGATACGCAGTATTTT
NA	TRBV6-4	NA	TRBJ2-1	CASSLGAYNEQFF	TGTGCCAGCAGTTTGGGGGCGTACAATGAGCAGTTCTTC
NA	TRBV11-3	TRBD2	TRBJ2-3	CASSFPWTSGGAWGTDTQYF	TGTGCCAGCAGCTTTCCCTGGACTAGCGGGGGGGCTTGGGGCACAGATACGCAGTATTTT
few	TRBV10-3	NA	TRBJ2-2	CAISESGGANTGELFF	TGTGCCATCAGTGAGTCTGGGGGGGCTAACACCGGGGAGCTGTTTTTT
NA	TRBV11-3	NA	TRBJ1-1	CASREGTNRRAFF	TGTGCCAGCCGGGAGGGGACGAACCGGAGGGCTTTCTTT
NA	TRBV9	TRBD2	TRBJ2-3	CASSRAGGLADTQYF	TGTGCCAGCAGCAGGGCGGGGGGGCTCGCAGATACGCAGTATTTT
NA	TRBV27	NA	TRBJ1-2	CASSSLTGRERYGYTF	TGTGCCAGCAGTTCCCTAACGGGGAGGGAAAGGTATGGCTACACCTTC
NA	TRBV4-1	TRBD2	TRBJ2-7	CASSQGGFGEQYF	TGCGCCAGCAGCCAGGGGGGGTTCGGCGAGCAGTACTTC
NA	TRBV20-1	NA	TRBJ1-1	CSASWGHMNTEAFF	TGCAGTGCTAGTTGGGGACATATGAACACTGAAGCTTTCTTT
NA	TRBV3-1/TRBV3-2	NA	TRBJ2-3	CASSQRAGFEDTQYF	TGTGCCAGCAGCCAACGTGCGGGGTTTGAAGATACGCAGTATTTT
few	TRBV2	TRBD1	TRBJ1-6	CASNRDSAYSPLHF	TGTGCCAGCAATCGGGACAGCGCTTATTCACCCCTCCACTTT
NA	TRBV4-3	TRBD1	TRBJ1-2	CASSSRTGSYTF	TGCGCCAGCAGCTCCCGGACAGGGAGCTACACCTTC
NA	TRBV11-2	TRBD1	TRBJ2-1	CASTSDRASSYNEQFF	TGTGCCAGCACCTCGGACAGGGCGAGCTCCTACAATGAGCAGTTCTTC
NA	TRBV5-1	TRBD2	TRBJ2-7	CASSRTLAGGLHEQYF	TGCGCCAGCAGCCGAACCCTAGCGGGGGGCCTCCACGAGCAGTACTTC
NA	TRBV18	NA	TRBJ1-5	CASSQGGAGSNQPQHF	TGTGCCAGCTCTCAAGGCGGGGCAGGGTCAAATCAGCCCCAGCATTTT
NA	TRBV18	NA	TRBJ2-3	CASSSSIGGVTDTQYF	TGTGCCAGCTCGTCCTCCATCGGCGGAGTCACAGATACGCAGTATTTT
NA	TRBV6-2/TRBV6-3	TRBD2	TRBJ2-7	CASSLAGGRLEQYF	TGTGCCAGCAGTCTAGCGGGGGGCCGGCTCGAGCAGTACTTC
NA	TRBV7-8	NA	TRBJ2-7	CASSFARVGYEQYF	TGTGCCAGCAGCTTTGCCAGGGTGGGCTACGAGCAGTACTTC
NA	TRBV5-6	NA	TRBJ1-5	CASSLGDGGQPQHF	TGTGCCAGCAGCTTGGGGGATGGGGGCCAGCCCCAGCATTTT
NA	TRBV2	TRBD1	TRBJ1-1	CASSARTGSDTEAFF	TGTGCCAGCAGCGCACGGACAGGGTCTGACACTGAAGCTTTCTTT
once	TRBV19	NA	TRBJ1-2	CASKLGGNYYGYTF	TGTGCCAGTAAACTAGGAGGCAATTACTATGGCTACACCTTC
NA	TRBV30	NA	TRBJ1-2	CAWGGPSYGYTF	TGTGCCTGGGGGGGGCCAAGCTATGGCTACACCTTC
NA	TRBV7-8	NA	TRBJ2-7	CASSPGGNLPYEQYF	TGTGCCAGCAGTCCGGGCGGGAACCTCCCTTACGAGCAGTACTTC
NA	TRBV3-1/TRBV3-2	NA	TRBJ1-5	CASSQDWGGQPQHF	TGTGCCAGCAGCCAAGATTGGGGGGGTCAGCCCCAGCATTTT
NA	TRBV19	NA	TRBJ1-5	CASSMSRGDSNQPQHF	TGTGCCAGTAGTATGAGTAGAGGAGATAGCAATCAGCCCCAGCATTTT
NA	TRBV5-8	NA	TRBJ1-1	CASSLGTAPNANTEAFF	TGTGCCAGCAGCTTGGGGACAGCCCCTAATGCGAACACTGAAGCTTTCTTT
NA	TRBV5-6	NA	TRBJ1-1	CASRFRGRGNTEAFF	TGTGCCAGCCGATTCCGTGGACGGGGAAACACTGAAGCTTTCTTT
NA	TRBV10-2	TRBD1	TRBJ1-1	CASSFTTGGTEAFF	TGCGCCAGCAGTTTTACTACAGGGGGCACTGAAGCTTTCTTT
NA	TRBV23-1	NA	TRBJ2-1	CASSQPTGAPTNEQFF	TGCGCCAGCAGTCAACCCACGGGAGCACCGACCAATGAGCAGTTCTTC
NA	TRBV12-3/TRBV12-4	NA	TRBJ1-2	CASSSEGYGYTF	TGTGCCAGCAGTTCCGAGGGTTATGGCTACACCTTC
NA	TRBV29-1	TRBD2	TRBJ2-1	CSVEGYGGGYNEQFF	TGCAGCGTTGAAGGGTACGGCGGGGGATACAATGAGCAGTTCTTC
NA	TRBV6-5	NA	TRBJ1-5	CASSRGSRNQPQHF	TGTGCCAGCAGCCGTGGGTCGAGGAATCAGCCCCAGCATTTT
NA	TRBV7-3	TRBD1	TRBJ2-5	CASSLTPGQGETQYF	TGTGCCAGCAGCTTAACACCGGGACAGGGCGAGACCCAGTACTTC
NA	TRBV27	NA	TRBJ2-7	CASSRAGTQTYEQYF	TGTGCCAGCAGTCGGGCAGGGACACAAACCTACGAGCAGTACTTC